This T cell receptor (beta chain) was profiled in a study of T cell responses to AZD1222 COVID-19 vaccine. Second-dose schedules of about 4 or about 12 weeks were combined. Overall study results and limits: Among vaccine-associated CD4 TCRs, coverage spanned spike, with dominance at 160-218 and 743-854. Donors skewed white British and female; clonal diversity was possibly underestimated. Baseline testing showed seropositivity in only a handful of AZD1222 recipients.

TCRdb's copy holds only in-frame clones and misses some; the assay was immunoSEQ multiplex PCR. The repertoire holds fewer than 150,000 clones, with 85% to 95% as singletons. Notes on this clone: Its cognate antigen is unknown.

The length of the CDR3 is 15 residues. The V end lost 3 bases, the J end lost 1 base, and 10 bases lay between the germline ends. The source was peripheral blood, collected 28 days after the second AZD1222 dose. The chain employs TRBV6-7 and TRBJ1-5; tentative D call: TRBD1 (5 bases). TRBV6-7 is an open reading frame whose function is uncertain. This clonotype was sampled from an adult who received the AZD1222 COVID-19 vaccine. The CDR3 DNA is TGTGCCAGCAGTTATTACCGGGACAGCAATCAGCCCCAGCATTTT. Residues: CASSYYRDSNQPQHF.